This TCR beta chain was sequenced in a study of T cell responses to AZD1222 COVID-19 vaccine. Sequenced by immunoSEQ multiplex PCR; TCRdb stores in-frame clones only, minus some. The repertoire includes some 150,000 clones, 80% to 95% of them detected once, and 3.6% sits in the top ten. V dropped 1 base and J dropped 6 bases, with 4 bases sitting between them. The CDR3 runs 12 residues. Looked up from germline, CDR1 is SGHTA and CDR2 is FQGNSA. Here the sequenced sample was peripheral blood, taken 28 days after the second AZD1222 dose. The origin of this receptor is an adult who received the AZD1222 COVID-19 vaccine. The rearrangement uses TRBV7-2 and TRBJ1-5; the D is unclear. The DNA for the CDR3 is TGTGCCAGCAGCTTAGGTGTTCAGCCCCAGCATTTT. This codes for CASSLGVQPQHF. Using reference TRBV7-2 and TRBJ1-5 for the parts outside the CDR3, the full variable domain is GAGVSQSPSNKVTEKGKDVELRCDPISGHTALYWYRQSLGQGLEFLIYFQGNSAPDKSGLPSDRFSAERTGGSVSTLTIQRTQQEDSAVYLCASSLGVQPQHFGDGTRLSIL.